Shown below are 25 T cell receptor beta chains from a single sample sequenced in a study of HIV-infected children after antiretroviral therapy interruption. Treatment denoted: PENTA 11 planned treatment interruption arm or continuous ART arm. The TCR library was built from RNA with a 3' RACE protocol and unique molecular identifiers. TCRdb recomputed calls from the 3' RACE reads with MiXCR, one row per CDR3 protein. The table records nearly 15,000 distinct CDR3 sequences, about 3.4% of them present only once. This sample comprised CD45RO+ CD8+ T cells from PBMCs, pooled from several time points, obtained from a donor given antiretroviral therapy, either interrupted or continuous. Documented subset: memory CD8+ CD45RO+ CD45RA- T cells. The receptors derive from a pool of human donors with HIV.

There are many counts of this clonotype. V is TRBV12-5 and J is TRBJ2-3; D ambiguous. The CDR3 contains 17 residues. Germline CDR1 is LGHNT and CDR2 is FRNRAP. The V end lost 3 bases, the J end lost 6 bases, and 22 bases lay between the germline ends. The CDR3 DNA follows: TGTGCTAGTGGTTTATCCTTGGTTGGTCCCCCGGTGGATACGCAGTATTTT. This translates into CASGLSLVGPPVDTQYF.

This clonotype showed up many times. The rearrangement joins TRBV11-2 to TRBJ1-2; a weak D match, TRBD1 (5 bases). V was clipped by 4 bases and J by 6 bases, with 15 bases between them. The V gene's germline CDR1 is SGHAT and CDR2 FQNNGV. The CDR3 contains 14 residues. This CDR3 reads CASSSLGGADGYTF. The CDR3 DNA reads TGTGCCAGCAGCTCCTTAGGCGGGGCAGATGGCTACACCTTC. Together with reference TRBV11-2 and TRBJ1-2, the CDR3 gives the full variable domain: EAGVAQSPRYKIIEKRQSVAFWCNPISGHATLYWYQQILGQGPKLLIQFQNNGVVDDSQLPKDRFSAERLKGVDSTLKIQPAKLEDSAVYLCASSSLGGADGYTFGSGTRLTVV.

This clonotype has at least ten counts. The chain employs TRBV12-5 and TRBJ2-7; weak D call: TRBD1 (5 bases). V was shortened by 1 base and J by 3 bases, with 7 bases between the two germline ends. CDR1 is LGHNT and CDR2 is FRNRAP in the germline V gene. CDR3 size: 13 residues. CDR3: CASGLGQLYEQYF. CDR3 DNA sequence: TGTGCTAGTGGTTTGGGACAGCTCTACGAGCAGTACTTC.

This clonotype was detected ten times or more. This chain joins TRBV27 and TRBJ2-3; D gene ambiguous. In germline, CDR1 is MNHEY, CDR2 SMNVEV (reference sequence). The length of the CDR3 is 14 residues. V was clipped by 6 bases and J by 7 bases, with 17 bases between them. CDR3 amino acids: CASSYDDGPYTQYF. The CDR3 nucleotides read TGTGCCAGCAGCTACGACGACGGACCCTATACGCAGTATTTT.

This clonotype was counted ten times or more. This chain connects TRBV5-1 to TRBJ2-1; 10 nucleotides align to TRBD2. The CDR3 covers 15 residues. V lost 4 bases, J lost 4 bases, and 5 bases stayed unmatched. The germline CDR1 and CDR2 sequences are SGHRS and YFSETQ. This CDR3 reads CASSNSGGPYNEQFF. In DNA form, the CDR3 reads TGCGCCAGCAGCAATAGCGGGGGGCCTTACAATGAGCAGTTCTTC.

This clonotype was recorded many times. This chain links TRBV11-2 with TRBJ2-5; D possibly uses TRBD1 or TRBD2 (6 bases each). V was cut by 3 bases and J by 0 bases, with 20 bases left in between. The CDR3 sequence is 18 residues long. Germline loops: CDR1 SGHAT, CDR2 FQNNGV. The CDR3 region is CASSFDGGTPSYQETQYF. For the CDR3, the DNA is TGTGCCAGCAGCTTCGATGGGGGGACACCTTCGTACCAAGAGACCCAGTACTTC.

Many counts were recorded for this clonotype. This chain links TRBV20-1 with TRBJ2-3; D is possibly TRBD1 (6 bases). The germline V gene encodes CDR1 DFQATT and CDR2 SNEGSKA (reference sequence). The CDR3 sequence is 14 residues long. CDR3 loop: CSSKQGGLTDTQYF. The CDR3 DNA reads TGCAGCTCAAAACAGGGCGGCCTCACAGATACGCAGTATTTT.

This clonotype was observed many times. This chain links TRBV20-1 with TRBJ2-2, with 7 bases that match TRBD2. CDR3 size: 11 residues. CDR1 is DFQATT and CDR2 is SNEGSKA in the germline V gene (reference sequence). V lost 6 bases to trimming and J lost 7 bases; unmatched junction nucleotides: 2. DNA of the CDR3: TGCAGTGCGGGGGGGAACGGGGAGCTGTTTTTT. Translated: CSAGGNGELFF.

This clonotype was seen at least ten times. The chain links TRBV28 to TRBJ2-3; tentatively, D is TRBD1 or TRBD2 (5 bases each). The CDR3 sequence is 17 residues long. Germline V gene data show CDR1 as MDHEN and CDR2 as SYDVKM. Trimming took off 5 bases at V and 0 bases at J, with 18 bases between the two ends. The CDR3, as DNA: TGTGCCAGCAGTCCGGGACCGCGCATTACTAGCACAGATACGCAGTATTTT. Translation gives CASSPGPRITSTDTQYF.

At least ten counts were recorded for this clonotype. The CDR3 DNA sequence: TGTGCCAGCAGTTTATCCCTCGGACAAAATCGAGAGACCCAGTACTTC. Protein: CASSLSLGQNRETQYF. This rearrangement joins TRBV28 to TRBJ2-5, with TRBD1 as a possible D gene (5 bases). Germline CDR1 and CDR2: MDHEN and SYDVKM. The CDR3 extends over 16 amino acids. V was clipped by 1 base and J by 4 bases, with 16 bases between them.

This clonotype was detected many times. The CDR3 spells CSAGSTPFFYEQYF. The DNA of the CDR3 is TGCAGTGCTGGATCGACACCCTTCTTCTACGAGCAGTACTTC. V is TRBV20-1 and J is TRBJ2-7; D uncertain. V was clipped by 5 bases and J by 3 bases, with 17 bases between them. Germline CDR1 is DFQATT and CDR2 is SNEGSKA (reference sequence). CDR3 length: 14 amino acids.

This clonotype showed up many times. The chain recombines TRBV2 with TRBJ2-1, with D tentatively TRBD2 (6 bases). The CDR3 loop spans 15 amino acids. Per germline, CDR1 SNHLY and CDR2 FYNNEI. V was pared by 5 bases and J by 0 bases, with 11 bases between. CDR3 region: CASSPEGGSYNEQFF. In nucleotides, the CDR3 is TGTGCCAGCAGTCCCGAGGGAGGCTCCTACAATGAGCAGTTCTTC.

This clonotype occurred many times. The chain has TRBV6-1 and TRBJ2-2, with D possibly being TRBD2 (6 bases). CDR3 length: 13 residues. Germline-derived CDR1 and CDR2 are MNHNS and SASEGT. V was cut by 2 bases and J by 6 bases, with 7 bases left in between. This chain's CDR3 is CASSEREAGELFF. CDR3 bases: TGTGCCAGCAGTGAAAGGGAGGCCGGGGAGCTGTTTTTT.

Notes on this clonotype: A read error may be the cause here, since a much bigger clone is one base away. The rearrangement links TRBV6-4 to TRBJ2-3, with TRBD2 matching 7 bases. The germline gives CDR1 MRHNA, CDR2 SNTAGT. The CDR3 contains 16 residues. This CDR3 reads CANSVRGGVGTDTQYF. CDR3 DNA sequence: TGTGCCAACAGTGTCCGCGGGGGAGTCGGCACAGATACGCAGTATTTT.

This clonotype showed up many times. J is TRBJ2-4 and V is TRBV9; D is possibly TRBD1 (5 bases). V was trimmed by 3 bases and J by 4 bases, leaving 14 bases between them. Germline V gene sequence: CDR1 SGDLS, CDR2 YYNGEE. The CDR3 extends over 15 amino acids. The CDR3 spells CASSAAAGPKNIQYF. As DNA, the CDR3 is TGTGCCAGCAGCGCGGCGGCAGGGCCTAAAAACATTCAGTACTTC.

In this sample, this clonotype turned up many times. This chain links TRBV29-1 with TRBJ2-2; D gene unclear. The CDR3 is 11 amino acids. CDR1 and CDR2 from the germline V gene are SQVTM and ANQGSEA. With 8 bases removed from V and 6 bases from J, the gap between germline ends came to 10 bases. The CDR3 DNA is TGCAGCTTCCGGGCTTCCGGGGAGCTGTTTTTT. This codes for CSFRASGELFF.

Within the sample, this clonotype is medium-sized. The DNA for the CDR3 is TGTGCCAGCAGCCCGAGACAGGGACAAGAGACCCAGTACTTC. Residues: CASSPRQGQETQYF. The J gene is TRBJ2-5, the V gene TRBV11-2, with 7 bases lining up with TRBD1. With 5 bases clipped from V and 2 bases from J, the junction kept 5 bases outside the gene matches. This CDR3 contains 14 residues. Germline-derived CDR1 and CDR2 are SGHAT and FQNNGV.

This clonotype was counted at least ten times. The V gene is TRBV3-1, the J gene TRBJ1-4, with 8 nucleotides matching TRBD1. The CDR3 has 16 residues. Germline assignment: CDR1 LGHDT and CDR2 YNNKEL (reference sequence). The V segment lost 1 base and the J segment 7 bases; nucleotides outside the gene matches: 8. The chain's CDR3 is CASSQVSGTGPEKLFF. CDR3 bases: TGTGCCAGCAGCCAAGTTTCCGGGACAGGACCTGAAAAACTGTTTTTT.

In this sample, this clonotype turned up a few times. The CDR3 reads CASSSLVLATEAFF. For the CDR3, the DNA is TGTGCCAGCAGCTCCTTAGTCTTGGCCACTGAAGCTTTCTTT. The V and J genes are TRBV7-6 and TRBJ1-1; D ambiguous. There are 14 residues in the CDR3. Germline V CDR1 and CDR2: SGHVS, FNYEAQ. Trimming pared 4 bases from V and 4 bases from J, leaving 13 bases between.

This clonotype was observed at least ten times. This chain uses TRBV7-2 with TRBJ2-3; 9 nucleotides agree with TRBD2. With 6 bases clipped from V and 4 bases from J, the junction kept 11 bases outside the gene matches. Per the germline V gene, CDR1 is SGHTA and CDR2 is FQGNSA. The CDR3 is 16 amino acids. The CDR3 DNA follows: TGTGCCAGCAGACCCCCGCGGGCGGGGGGGGCAGATACGCAGTATTTT. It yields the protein CASRPPRAGGADTQYF.

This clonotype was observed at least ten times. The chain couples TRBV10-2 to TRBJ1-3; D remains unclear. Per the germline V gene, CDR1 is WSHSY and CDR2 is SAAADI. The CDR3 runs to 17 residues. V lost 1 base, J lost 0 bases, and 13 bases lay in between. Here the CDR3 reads CASSEYPVTASGNTIYF. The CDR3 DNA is TGCGCCAGCAGTGAGTACCCTGTCACGGCCTCTGGAAACACCATATATTTT.

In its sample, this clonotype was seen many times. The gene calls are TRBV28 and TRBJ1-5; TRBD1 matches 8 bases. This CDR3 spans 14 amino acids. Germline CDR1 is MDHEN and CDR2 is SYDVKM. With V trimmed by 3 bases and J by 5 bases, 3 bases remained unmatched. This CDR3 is CASSFNRGYQPQHF. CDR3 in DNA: TGTGCCAGCAGTTTCAACAGGGGGTATCAGCCCCAGCATTTT.

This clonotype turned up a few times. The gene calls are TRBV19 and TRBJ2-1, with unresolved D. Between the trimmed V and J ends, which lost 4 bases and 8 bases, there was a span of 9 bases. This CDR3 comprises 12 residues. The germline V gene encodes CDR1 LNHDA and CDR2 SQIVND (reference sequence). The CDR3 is CASSTDGYEQFF. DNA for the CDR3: TGTGCCAGTAGTACCGACGGGTATGAGCAGTTCTTC.

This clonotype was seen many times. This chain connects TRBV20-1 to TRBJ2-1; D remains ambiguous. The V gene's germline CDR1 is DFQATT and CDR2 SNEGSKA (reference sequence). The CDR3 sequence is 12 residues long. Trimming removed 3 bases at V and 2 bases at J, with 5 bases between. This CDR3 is CSARGTYNEQFF. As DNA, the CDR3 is TGCAGTGCTAGGGGGACCTACAATGAGCAGTTCTTC.

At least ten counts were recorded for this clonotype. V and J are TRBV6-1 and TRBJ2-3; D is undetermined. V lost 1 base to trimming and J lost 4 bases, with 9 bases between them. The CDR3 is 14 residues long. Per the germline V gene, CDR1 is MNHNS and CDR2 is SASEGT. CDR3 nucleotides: TGTGCCAGCAGTGAAGAAGGTACCCCAGATACGCAGTATTTT. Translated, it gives CASSEEGTPDTQYF.